The present entry profiles one TCR beta chain with its context. This specimen comes from a study of blood T cell repertoires in COVID-19. On the study more broadly: Acute and convalescent COVID-19 samples came from the United States, Italy and Spain. From T cells, B-cell-depleted T cells, or PBMCs came the material, which was cDNA or gDNA.

Authors' analysis steps: How many nucleated cells were present was estimated from reference gene primer amplification. Measured with immunoSEQ multiplex PCR; TCRdb has only the in-frame clones, and not every one. V and J calls and clone size are those listed in that table; D and trimming were worked out from the DNA. The sample has hundreds of thousands of clones, 75% to 85% seen once. One Seattle source followed patients from active infection through their disease course. The germline gives CDR1 SGHRS, CDR2 YFSETQ. J was trimmed by 3 bases and V by 4 bases; bases with no gene match: 2. This CDR3 has 13 amino acids.

The rearrangement uses TRBV5-1 and TRBJ2-3; 7 nucleotides line up with TRBD1. This sequence originates from a woman aged 25 to 39 with COVID-19, enrolled during active disease. Specimen: peripheral blood. CDR3 DNA: TGCGCCAGCAGCGAACAGGGGACAGATACGCAGTATTTT. Its protein is CASSEQGTDTQYF. The whole variable domain, remainder taken from reference TRBV5-1 and TRBJ2-3, is KAGVTQTPRYLIKTRGQQVTLSCSPISGHRSVSWYQQTPGQGLQFLFEYFSETQRNKGNFPGRFSGRQFSNSRSEMNVSTLELGDSALYLCASSEQGTDTQYFGPGTRLTVL.